These T cell receptor beta chains were read from a single sample in a study of CD8 T cells in ankylosing spondylitis. TCRdb itself ran the 5' RACE reads through MiXCR, one entry per CDR3 protein. The sample gives under 10,000 distinct CDR3 sequences, about 6% of which show up once; about two fifths is in the top ten. The sample taken for sequencing was blood, either unsorted or a sorted T cell fraction (not recorded which). Receptors were obtained from a female donor with ankylosing spondylitis or in good health (not recorded which). Each CDR3 is given with its conserved first and last residue. The D gene is left open where the match is weak. Only part of the rows carry a size: once, few, many, or a class if the clone is expanded.

V: TRBV9
size: many
J: TRBJ2-7
D: NA
CDR3: CASSLTRGGEQYF
DNA: TGTGCCAGCAGCCTCACCCGGGGTGGCGAGCAGTACTTC

V: TRBV9
size: medium-sized
J: TRBJ2-7
D: NA
CDR3: CASSVFSDPASYEQYF
DNA: TGTGCCAGCAGCGTATTTTCAGATCCCGCCTCCTACGAGCAGTACTTC

V: TRBV9
size: many
J: TRBJ1-5
D: NA
CDR3: CASSEDSSNQPQHF
DNA: TGTGCCAGCAGCGAAGACAGTAGCAATCAGCCCCAGCATTTT

V: TRBV9
size: many
J: TRBJ2-3
D: TRBD2
CDR3: CASSVGGAGGPDTQYF
DNA: TGTGCCAGCAGCGTAGGAGGAGCGGGGGGCCCAGATACGCAGTATTTT

V: TRBV9
size: many
J: TRBJ2-1
D: TRBD2
CDR3: CASSVRDSGAYNEQFF
DNA: TGTGCCAGCAGCGTAAGGGATAGCGGGGCCTACAATGAGCAGTTCTTC

V: TRBV9
size: few
J: TRBJ2-7
D: NA
CDR3: CASSVGFPAYEQYF
DNA: TGTGCCAGCAGCGTAGGTTTTCCAGCATACGAGCAGTACTTC

V: TRBV9
size: many
J: TRBJ2-1
D: TRBD2
CDR3: CASSGGTSGSSYNEQFF
DNA: TGTGCCAGCAGCGGGGGGACTAGCGGGAGCTCCTACAATGAGCAGTTCTTC

V: TRBV9
size: few
J: TRBJ2-1
D: TRBD2
CDR3: CASSANSGVGPYNEQFF
DNA: TGTGCCAGCAGCGCGAACAGCGGGGTCGGGCCCTACAATGAGCAGTTCTTC

V: TRBV9
size: few
J: TRBJ2-3
D: NA
CDR3: CASSVGGQVDTQYF
DNA: TGTGCCAGCAGCGTAGGGGGGCAGGTAGATACGCAGTATTTT

V: TRBV9
size: many
J: TRBJ2-7
D: NA
CDR3: CASSVEAGPWEQYF
DNA: TGTGCCAGCAGCGTCGAAGCAGGACCCTGGGAGCAGTACTTC

V: TRBV9
size: many
J: TRBJ2-4
D: NA
CDR3: CASSAPLAKNIQYF
DNA: TGTGCCAGCAGCGCTCCTTTAGCCAAAAACATTCAGTACTTC

V: TRBV9
size: many
J: TRBJ2-7
D: TRBD2
CDR3: CASSASGRAVYYEQYF
DNA: TGTGCCAGCAGCGCCAGCGGGAGGGCAGTTTACTACGAGCAGTACTTC

V: TRBV7-2
size: many
J: TRBJ2-3
D: NA
CDR3: CASSLDSGLVVRTQYF
DNA: TGTGCCAGCAGCTTAGATTCAGGTCTAGTAGTTCGGACGCAGTATTTT

V: TRBV9
size: many
J: TRBJ2-7
D: NA
CDR3: CASSHNSTTAYSYEQYF
DNA: TGTGCCAGCAGCCATAACAGTACGACAGCTTACTCCTACGAGCAGTACTTC

V: TRBV9
size: few
J: TRBJ2-7
D: NA
CDR3: CASSVSPRGRSYEQYF
DNA: TGTGCCAGCAGCGTATCCCCCCGAGGGAGATCCTACGAGCAGTACTTC

V: TRBV9
size: many
J: TRBJ2-2
D: NA
CDR3: CASSGNRRLNTGELFF
DNA: TGTGCCAGCAGCGGAAACAGGAGACTCAACACCGGGGAGCTGTTTTTT

V: TRBV9
size: few
J: TRBJ2-7
D: TRBD1
CDR3: CASSPGTGTYEQYF
DNA: TGTGCCAGCAGTCCAGGGACAGGGACCTACGAGCAGTACTTC

V: TRBV9
size: few
J: TRBJ2-5
D: NA
CDR3: CASSANGGLAETQYF
DNA: TGTGCCAGCAGCGCCAATGGGGGGCTAGCCGAGACCCAGTACTTC

V: TRBV9
size: medium-sized
J: TRBJ2-3
D: NA
CDR3: CASSPPRAHTQYF
DNA: TGTGCCAGCAGCCCCCCCCGGGCCCATACGCAGTATTTT

V: TRBV24-1
size: many
J: TRBJ2-3
D: TRBD2
CDR3: CATSGLAGEADTQYF
DNA: TGTGCCACCTCGGGACTAGCGGGAGAGGCAGATACGCAGTATTTT

V: TRBV9
size: many
J: TRBJ2-1
D: TRBD2
CDR3: CASSVGGGGNSEQFF
DNA: TGTGCCAGCAGCGTAGGGGGCGGGGGGAACAGTGAGCAGTTCTTC

V: TRBV9
size: many
J: TRBJ2-1
D: NA
CDR3: CASNSGYNEQFF
DNA: TGTGCCAGCAATAGCGGTTACAATGAGCAGTTCTTC

V: TRBV9
size: medium-sized
J: TRBJ2-1
D: TRBD2
CDR3: CASSVAGGGYNEQFF
DNA: TGTGCCAGCAGCGTAGCGGGAGGGGGATACAATGAGCAGTTCTTC

V: TRBV9
size: few
J: TRBJ2-3
D: NA
CDR3: CASSVEGDLDTQYF
DNA: TGTGCCAGCAGCGTAGAAGGGGACTTGGATACGCAGTATTTT

V: TRBV9
size: medium-sized
J: TRBJ2-1
D: TRBD2
CDR3: CASSAPIAGGHEQFF
DNA: TGTGCCAGCAGCGCACCGATAGCGGGAGGCCATGAGCAGTTCTTC

V: TRBV9
size: many
J: TRBJ2-2
D: NA
CDR3: CASSAQGGTTGELFF
DNA: TGTGCCAGCAGCGCACAGGGAGGGACGACCGGGGAGCTGTTTTTT

V: TRBV9
size: many
J: TRBJ2-1
D: NA
CDR3: CASSVFSGGHSYNEQFF
DNA: TGTGCCAGCAGCGTTTTTTCTGGCGGACACTCCTACAATGAGCAGTTCTTC

V: TRBV9
size: many
J: TRBJ2-1
D: TRBD2
CDR3: CASSISGGGPNEQFF
DNA: TGTGCCAGCAGCATCAGCGGGGGGGGGCCCAATGAGCAGTTCTTC

V: TRBV9
size: NA
J: TRBJ2-1
D: NA
CDR3: CASSVKVNEQFF
DNA: TGTGCCAGCAGCGTAAAGGTCAATGAGCAGTTCTTC

V: TRBV9
size: many
J: TRBJ1-6
D: TRBD1
CDR3: CASSPRTGLDSPLHF
DNA: TGTGCCAGCAGCCCCCGGACAGGTCTGGATTCACCCCTCCACTTT

V: TRBV9
size: many
J: TRBJ1-2
D: TRBD1
CDR3: CASSGIGQGLDYGYTF
DNA: TGTGCCAGCAGCGGAATTGGACAGGGCCTTGACTATGGCTACACCTTC

V: TRBV9
size: many
J: TRBJ2-1
D: NA
CDR3: CASSGSGTSYNEQFF
DNA: TGTGCCAGCAGCGGTTCAGGGACCTCCTACAATGAGCAGTTCTTC

V: TRBV9
size: many
J: TRBJ2-1
D: NA
CDR3: CASSVGASNNEQFF
DNA: TGTGCCAGCAGCGTAGGAGCTAGCAACAATGAGCAGTTCTTC

V: TRBV9
size: many
J: TRBJ2-7
D: NA
CDR3: CASSVADDAEQYF
DNA: TGTGCCAGCAGCGTAGCGGACGACGCAGAGCAGTACTTC

V: TRBV7-9
size: many
J: TRBJ2-5
D: NA
CDR3: CASSLVAHSETQYF
DNA: TGTGCCAGCAGCTTAGTCGCTCACTCGGAGACCCAGTACTTC

V: TRBV9
size: medium-sized
J: TRBJ2-3
D: NA
CDR3: CASSVWKGQADTQYF
DNA: TGTGCCAGCAGCGTATGGAAGGGGCAAGCAGATACGCAGTATTTT

V: TRBV9
size: medium-sized
J: TRBJ2-3
D: NA
CDR3: CASSVDDGDTQYF
DNA: TGTGCCAGCAGCGTAGATGATGGAGATACGCAGTATTTT

V: TRBV9
size: NA
J: TRBJ2-3
D: TRBD1
CDR3: CASSGQGDTQYF
DNA: TGTGCCAGCAGCGGACAGGGCGATACGCAGTATTTT

V: TRBV9
size: many
J: TRBJ2-7
D: TRBD1
CDR3: CASSLGQGNYEQYF
DNA: TGTGCCAGCAGTCTGGGACAGGGCAACTACGAGCAGTACTTC

V: TRBV9
size: medium-sized
J: TRBJ1-2
D: NA
CDR3: CASSVVDENYGYTF
DNA: TGTGCCAGCAGCGTAGTTGACGAAAACTATGGCTACACCTTC

V: TRBV9
size: many
J: TRBJ2-2
D: TRBD1
CDR3: CASSAGQFSTGELFF
DNA: TGTGCCAGCAGCGCGGGACAGTTCTCCACCGGGGAGCTGTTTTTT